The rows below give T cell receptor beta chains drawn from one sample of a study of read filtering for tumor transcriptome and immune sequencing. TCRdb recomputed calls from the reads with MiXCR, one row per CDR3 protein. The sample yields about 50,000 distinct CDR3 sequences, 20% seen once. Sequencing input: a population of CD138-negative cells sorted from bone marrow. The receptor set was obtained from a donor over 35 with multiple myeloma. The CDR3 runs from the conserved cysteine through the conserved F or W. A D gene is named only where the DNA matches it firmly. Some rows mark clone size as missing; the rest say once, few, many or name a class of expanded clone.

j_call,v_call,clone_size,d_call,cdr3_nt,cdr3_aa
TRBJ1-5,TRBV7-2,-,-,TGTGCCAGCAGCTCCGACTCAAATGTAGGTCAGCCCCAGCATTTT,CASSSDSNVGQPQHF
TRBJ2-3,TRBV6-1,many,TRBD2,TGTGCCAGCACGACTAGCGGGAGCACAGATACGCAGTATTTT,CASTTSGSTDTQYF
TRBJ2-3,TRBV20-1,many,TRBD2,TGCAGTGCTAGAGCTACCTATACTAGCGGGAGCACAGATACGCAGTATTTT,CSARATYTSGSTDTQYF
TRBJ2-1,TRBV28,-,TRBD2,TGTGCCAGCAGGACCCTAGCGGGAGGGGTCAATGAGCAGTTCTTC,CASRTLAGGVNEQFF
TRBJ1-1,TRBV29-1,many,-,TGCAGCGTTGAGAACAGGAACACTGAAGCTTTCTTT,CSVENRNTEAFF
TRBJ2-1,TRBV27,many,-,TGTGCCAGCAGTTTTTCTGGGGGAGGTTACAATGAGCAGTTCTTC,CASSFSGGGYNEQFF
TRBJ1-4,TRBV4-1,many,-,TGCGCCAGCAGCCGACAGTCAACTAATGAAAAACTGTTTTTT,CASSRQSTNEKLFF
TRBJ2-1,TRBV7-8,many,TRBD2,TGTGCCAGCAGCTCCGAGCGGGAGAGGAACTACAATGAGCAGTTCTTC,CASSSERERNYNEQFF
TRBJ2-2,TRBV2,many,-,TGTGCCAGCAGCCCAGGACCCCGGCGCGGGATGTTTTTT,CASSPGPRRGMFF
TRBJ1-1,TRBV6-2/TRBV6-3,many,TRBD1,TGTGCCAGCAGAAGCAGAGGACAGGGGATGGGCACTGAAGCTTTCTTT,CASRSRGQGMGTEAFF
TRBJ2-1,TRBV7-9,many,-,TGTGCCAGCCCACCCCCGAGGGCCTCCTACAATGAGCAGTTCTTC,CASPPPRASYNEQFF
TRBJ2-7,TRBV12-3/TRBV12-4,-,-,TGTGCCAGCAGTACGGTCCGGGACGAGCAGTACTTC,CASSTVRDEQYF
TRBJ2-7,TRBV14,many,-,TGTGCAAGCGGGTACGTCTACGAGCAGTACTTC,CASGYVYEQYF
TRBJ2-7,TRBV11-2,many,TRBD2,TGTGCCAGCAGCCCCACTGGGGGACTAGCGGTCTACGAGCAGTACTTC,CASSPTGGLAVYEQYF
TRBJ2-7,TRBV5-5,-,TRBD2,TGTGCCGGCAGCTCTGGAGGGAGGGGCCCCTACGAGCAGTACTTC,CAGSSGGRGPYEQYF
TRBJ2-7,TRBV7-3,-,-,TGTGCCAGCAGTTCTGCGCAGGGTTGGGCCAGGGGCTACGAGCAGTACTTC,CASSSAQGWARGYEQYF
TRBJ2-3,TRBV10-3,once,-,TGTTCCATCAGTGATTCCCGGGGTGCAGATACGCAGTACTTT,CSISDSRGADTQYF
TRBJ2-5,TRBV4-2,medium-sized,TRBD1,TGTGCCAGCAGCCAAGATGTCGGGACAGGGGCCGAGAGAGAGACCCAGTACTTC,CASSQDVGTGAERETQYF
TRBJ2-6,TRBV28,many,TRBD2,TGTGCCAGCAGTTCCTCCCTCCTTATCCGAGCGGGAGCTGGGGCCAACGTCCTGACTTTC,CASSSSLLIRAGAGANVLTF
TRBJ2-5,TRBV5-1,-,TRBD2,TGCGCCAGCAGCGAGGCTCGGACTAGCGGGGGAGAACTCCTAGAGACCCAGTACTTC,CASSEARTSGGELLETQYF
TRBJ2-3,TRBV5-1,many,TRBD2,TGCGCCAGCAGCCCGGCCCTAGCGGGAGCAGATACGCAGTATTTT,CASSPALAGADTQYF
TRBJ2-5,TRBV30,-,TRBD1,TGTGCCTGGAATATCAGGGGGCAAGAGACCCAGTACTTC,CAWNIRGQETQYF
TRBJ2-1,TRBV21-1,few,-,TGTGCCAGCAGCAAGGGGCTTGAGCAGTTCTTC,CASSKGLEQFF
TRBJ2-1,TRBV12-3/TRBV12-4,medium-sized,TRBD1,TGTGCCAGCAGAGGACAGGGCTACAATGAGCAGTTCTTC,CASRGQGYNEQFF
TRBJ1-4,TRBV6-4,many,-,TGTGCCGGAGCGGCTAATGAAAAACTGTTTTTT,CAGAANEKLFF
TRBJ2-2,TRBV27,many,-,TGTGCCAGCAGTATCTCGAACACCGGGGAGCTGTTTTTT,CASSISNTGELFF
TRBJ2-7,TRBV19,-,TRBD1,TGTGCCAGTAGTACCAATCCCGGGACAGTCTCCGAGCAGTACTTC,CASSTNPGTVSEQYF
TRBJ2-6,TRBV7-2,many,TRBD2,TGTGCCAGCAGCCCCACGGGCCGCGGGAGGGTCTCTGGGGCCAACGTCCTGACTTTC,CASSPTGRGRVSGANVLTF
TRBJ2-3,TRBV7-6,many,TRBD1,TGTGCCAGCACCCAGGGGGCGGGGCGCACAGATACGCAGTATTTT,CASTQGAGRTDTQYF